These 13 T cell receptor beta chains were sequenced from one sample in a study of T cell responses to AZD1222 COVID-19 vaccine. This table comes from immunoSEQ multiplex PCR, and its TCRdb copy is limited to in-frame clones, with some not included. Of roughly 180,000 clones detected, 91% appear once; the ten largest clones hold approximately 2%. Sequencing used peripheral blood, obtained on day 0 of AZD1222 vaccination. The receptors were sampled from an adult in good health.

J is TRBJ1-1 and V is TRBV30; D uncertain. V lost 3 bases and J 6 bases, leaving 11 bases between the germline ends. Germline V gives CDR1 GTSNPN, CDR2 SVGIG (reference sequence). This CDR3 is 12 amino acids long. In DNA, the CDR3 is TGTGCCTGGAGCCGGACGCAGTCTGAAGCTTTCTTT. It is translated as CAWSRTQSEAFF.

The genes are TRBV2 and TRBJ1-3; 8 bases are shared with TRBD1. The germline CDR1 and CDR2 sequences are SNHLY and FYNNEI. CDR3 length equals 19 residues. V lost 6 bases to trimming and J lost 0 bases; unmatched junction nucleotides: 16. The chain's CDR3 is CASSLNRDRTAPSGNTIYF. The CDR3 nucleotides are TGTGCCAGCAGCCTCAACCGGGACAGGACAGCACCCTCTGGAAACACCATATATTTT.

V usage is TRBV18 and J usage is TRBJ2-7; 9 bases fit TRBD2. Germline V gives CDR1 KGHSH, CDR2 LQKENI. The CDR3 consists of 15 residues. J was trimmed by 4 bases and V by 2 bases; bases with no gene match: 6. CDR3 DNA sequence: TGTGCCAGCTCACCAGCTAGCGGGAACCATTACGAGCAGTACTTC. Translating gives CASSPASGNHYEQYF.

The CDR3 spells CASSQDLGHNQPQHF. In DNA form, the CDR3 reads TGTGCCAGCAGCCAAGATTTGGGACATAATCAGCCCCAGCATTTT. The V call is TRBV3-1 (or the pseudogene TRBV3-2), the J call TRBJ1-5; D is perhaps TRBD1 (6 bases). CDR3 size: 15 residues. V was trimmed by 0 bases and J by 4 bases, leaving 10 bases between them. From germline, CDR1 is LGHDT and CDR2 YNNKEL (reference sequence).

The chain couples TRBV5-1 to TRBJ1-2, with D hard to call. This CDR3 spans 13 amino acids. Germline CDR1 and CDR2: SGHRS and YFSETQ. V was shortened by 1 base and J by 2 bases, with 6 bases between the two germline ends. In nucleotides, the CDR3 is TGCGCCAGCAGCTTGTCCCAAAACTATGGCTACACCTTC. This sequence encodes CASSLSQNYGYTF.

The V call is TRBV9, the J call TRBJ1-2; 10 bases line up with TRBD1. The CDR3 covers 14 residues. Germline CDR1 reads SGDLS; CDR2 reads YYNGEE. The junction had 5 bases not matched to a gene; V was cut back by 3 bases and J by 6 bases. The CDR3 DNA sequence: TGTGCCAGCAGCGGTGGGACAGGGGCGGATGGCTACACCTTC. Protein sequence: CASSGGTGADGYTF.

The V call is TRBV4-1, the J call TRBJ1-4; D is ambiguous. Germline CDR1 and CDR2: MGHRA and YSYEKL. The CDR3 length is 14 residues. Trimming removed 8 bases from V and 2 bases from J, with 12 bases in between. CDR3 in amino acids: CASLPLGTNEKLFF. CDR3 DNA sequence: TGCGCCAGCCTTCCCCTAGGGACTAATGAAAAACTGTTTTTT.

The V gene is TRBV5-6, the J gene TRBJ1-5; D ambiguous. Germline V CDR1 and CDR2: SGHDT, YYEEEE. Between the trimmed V and J ends, which lost 0 bases and 1 base, there was a span of 8 bases. The CDR3 totals 15 residues. This chain's CDR3 is CASSLAARSNQPQHF. The CDR3 DNA reads as TGTGCCAGCAGCTTGGCCGCGCGGAGCAATCAGCCCCAGCATTTT.

This rearrangement joins TRBV15 to TRBJ1-2; D unclear. Germline loops: CDR1 LNHNV, CDR2 YYDKDF (reference sequence). The CDR3 consists of 14 residues. Trimming removed 5 bases at V and 3 bases at J, with 13 bases between. CDR3 region: CATSAGTSDYGYTF. In DNA form, the CDR3 reads TGTGCCACCAGCGCAGGAACTAGCGACTATGGCTACACCTTC.

V gene TRBV11-2 combines with J gene TRBJ2-2, with 11 bases fitting TRBD2. CDR3 length: 16 residues. Per germline, CDR1 SGHAT and CDR2 FQNNGV. V trimming: 0 bases; J trimming: 4 bases; junction bases outside the gene matches: 1. Here the CDR3 reads CASSLDLAGGTGELFF. CDR3 bases: TGTGCCAGCAGCTTAGATCTAGCGGGGGGCACCGGGGAGCTGTTTTTT.

J is TRBJ2-3 and V is TRBV24-1; either TRBD1 or TRBD2 may fit D (5 bases each). The CDR3 runs 16 residues. V was cut by 4 bases and J by 7 bases, with 20 bases left in between. In germline, CDR1 is KGHDR, CDR2 SFDVKD. CDR3 DNA sequence: TGTGCCACCAGTGACCCTCCAGGGAGCCCACAATATACGCAGTATTTT. This gives the protein CATSDPPGSPQYTQYF.

V is TRBV15 and J is TRBJ1-1; D ambiguous. V was shortened by 1 base and J by 1 base, with 7 bases between the two germline ends. The CDR3 extends over 14 amino acids. CDR1 and CDR2 (germline): LNHNV, YYDKDF (reference sequence). The CDR3 reads CATSRAVRNTEAFF. CDR3 sequence (DNA): TGTGCCACCAGCAGAGCAGTAAGGAACACTGAAGCTTTCTTT.

This rearrangement joins TRBV7-2 to TRBJ2-5; 7 bases are a match to TRBD2. Per germline, CDR1 SGHTA and CDR2 FQGNSA. The CDR3 covers 16 residues. J gave up 1 base and V 3 bases, and 8 bases lay outside the gene matches. The DNA of the CDR3 is TGTGCCAGCAGCTTTGCGGCAAGCGGGATCCAAGAGACCCAGTACTTC. Its protein product is CASSFAASGIQETQYF.